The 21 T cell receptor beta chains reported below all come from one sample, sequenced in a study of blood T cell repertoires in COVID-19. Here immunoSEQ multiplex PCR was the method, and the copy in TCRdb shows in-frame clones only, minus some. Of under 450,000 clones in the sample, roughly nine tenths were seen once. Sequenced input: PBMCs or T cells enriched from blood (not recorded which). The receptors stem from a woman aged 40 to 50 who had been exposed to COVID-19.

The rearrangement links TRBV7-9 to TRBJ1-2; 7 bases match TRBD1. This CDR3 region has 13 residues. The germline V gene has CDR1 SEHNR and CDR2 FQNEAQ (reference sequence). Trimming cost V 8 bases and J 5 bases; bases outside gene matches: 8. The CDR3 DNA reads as TGTGCCAGCCGAGAGGGGGCTGGGTATGGCTACACCTTC. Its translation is CASREGAGYGYTF.

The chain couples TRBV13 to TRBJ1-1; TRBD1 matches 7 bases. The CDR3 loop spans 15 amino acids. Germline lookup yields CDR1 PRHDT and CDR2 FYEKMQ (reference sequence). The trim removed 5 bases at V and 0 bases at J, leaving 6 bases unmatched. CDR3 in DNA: TGTGCCAGCAGCACCCGACAGGGTCTGAACACTGAAGCTTTCTTT. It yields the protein CASSTRQGLNTEAFF.

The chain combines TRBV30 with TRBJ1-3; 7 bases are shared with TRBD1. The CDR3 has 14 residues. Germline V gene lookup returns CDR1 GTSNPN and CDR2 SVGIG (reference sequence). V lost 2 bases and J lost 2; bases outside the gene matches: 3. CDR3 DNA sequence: TGTGCCTGGAGTCACGACAGGGCTGGAAACACCATATATTTT. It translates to CAWSHDRAGNTIYF.

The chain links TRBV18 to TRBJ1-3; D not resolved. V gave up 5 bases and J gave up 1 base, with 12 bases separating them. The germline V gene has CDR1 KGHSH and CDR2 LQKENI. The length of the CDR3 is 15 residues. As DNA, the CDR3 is TGTGCCAGCTCAGAGTATGTGTCTTCTGGAAACACCATATATTTT. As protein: CASSEYVSSGNTIYF.

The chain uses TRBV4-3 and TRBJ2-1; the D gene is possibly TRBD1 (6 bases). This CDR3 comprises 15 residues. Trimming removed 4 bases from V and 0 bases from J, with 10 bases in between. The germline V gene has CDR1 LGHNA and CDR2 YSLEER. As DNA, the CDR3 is TGCGCCAGCAGCCCCCAGGGGTCCTCCTACAATGAGCAGTTCTTC. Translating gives CASSPQGSSYNEQFF.

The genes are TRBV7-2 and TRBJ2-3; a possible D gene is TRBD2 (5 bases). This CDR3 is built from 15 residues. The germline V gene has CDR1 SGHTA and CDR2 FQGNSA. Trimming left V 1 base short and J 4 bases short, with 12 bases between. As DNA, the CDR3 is TGTGCCAGCAGCTTAGGAAGCGGAGTTGCAGATACGCAGTATTTT. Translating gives CASSLGSGVADTQYF. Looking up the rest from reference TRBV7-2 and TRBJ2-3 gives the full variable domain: GAGVSQSPSNKVTEKGKDVELRCDPISGHTALYWYRQSLGQGLEFLIYFQGNSAPDKSGLPSDRFSAERTGGSVSTLTIQRTQQEDSAVYLCASSLGSGVADTQYFGPGTRLTVL.

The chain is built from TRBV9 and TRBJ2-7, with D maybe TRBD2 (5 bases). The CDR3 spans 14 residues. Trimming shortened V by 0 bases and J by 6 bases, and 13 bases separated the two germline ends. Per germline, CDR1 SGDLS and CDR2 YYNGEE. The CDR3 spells CASSVAERVAEQYF. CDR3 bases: TGTGCCAGCAGCGTAGCTGAGAGGGTAGCCGAGCAGTACTTC.

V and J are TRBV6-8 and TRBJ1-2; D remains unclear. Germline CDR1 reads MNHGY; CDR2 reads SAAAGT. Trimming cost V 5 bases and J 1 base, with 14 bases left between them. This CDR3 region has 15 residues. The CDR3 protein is CASSPLAYSNYGYTF. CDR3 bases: TGTGCCAGCAGTCCCCTCGCTTACAGTAACTATGGCTACACCTTC.

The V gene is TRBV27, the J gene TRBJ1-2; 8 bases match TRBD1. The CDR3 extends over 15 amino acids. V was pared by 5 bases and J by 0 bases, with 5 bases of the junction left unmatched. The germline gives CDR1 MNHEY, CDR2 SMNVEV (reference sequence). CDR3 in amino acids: CASSTWTGTNYGYTF. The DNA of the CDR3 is TGTGCCAGCAGTACTTGGACAGGGACTAACTATGGCTACACCTTC.

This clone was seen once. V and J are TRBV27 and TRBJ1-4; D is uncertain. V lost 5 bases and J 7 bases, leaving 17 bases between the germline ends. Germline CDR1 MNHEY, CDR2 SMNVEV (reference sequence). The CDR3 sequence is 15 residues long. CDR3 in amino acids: CASSLHRPRGEKLFF. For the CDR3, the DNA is TGTGCCAGCAGTCTCCATAGACCACGAGGTGAAAAACTGTTTTTT.

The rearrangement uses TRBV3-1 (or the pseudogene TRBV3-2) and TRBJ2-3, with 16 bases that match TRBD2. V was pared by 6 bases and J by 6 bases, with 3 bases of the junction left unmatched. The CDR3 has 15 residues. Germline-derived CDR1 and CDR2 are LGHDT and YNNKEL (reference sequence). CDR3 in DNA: TGTGCCAGCAGGGGACTAGCGGGGGGGGTGGATACGCAGTATTTT. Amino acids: CASRGLAGGVDTQYF.

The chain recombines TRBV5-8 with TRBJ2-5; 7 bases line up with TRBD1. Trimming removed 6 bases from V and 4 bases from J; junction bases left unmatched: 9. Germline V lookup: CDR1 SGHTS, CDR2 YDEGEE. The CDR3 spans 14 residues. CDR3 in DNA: TGTGCCAGCACCGGGGACAGAGCCAGAGAGACCCAGTACTTC. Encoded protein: CASTGDRARETQYF.

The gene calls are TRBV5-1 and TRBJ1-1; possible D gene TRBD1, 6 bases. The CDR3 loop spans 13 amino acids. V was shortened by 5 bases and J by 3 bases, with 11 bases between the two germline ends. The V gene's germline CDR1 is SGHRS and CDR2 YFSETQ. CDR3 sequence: CASRQGVDTEAFF. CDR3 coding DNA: TGCGCCAGCAGACAGGGTGTGGACACTGAAGCTTTCTTT.

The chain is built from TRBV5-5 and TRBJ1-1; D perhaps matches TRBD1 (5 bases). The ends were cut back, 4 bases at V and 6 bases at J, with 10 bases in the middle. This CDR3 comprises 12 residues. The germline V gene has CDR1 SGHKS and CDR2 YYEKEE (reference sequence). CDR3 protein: CASSLTGAEAFF. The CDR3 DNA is TGTGCCAGCAGCCTTACAGGCGCTGAAGCTTTCTTT.

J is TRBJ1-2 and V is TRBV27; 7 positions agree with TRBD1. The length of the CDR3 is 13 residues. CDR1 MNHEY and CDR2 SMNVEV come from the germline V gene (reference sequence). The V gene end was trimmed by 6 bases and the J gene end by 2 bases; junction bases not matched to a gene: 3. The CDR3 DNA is TGTGCCAGCAGAGGGACAGACAACTATGGCTACACCTTC. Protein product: CASRGTDNYGYTF.

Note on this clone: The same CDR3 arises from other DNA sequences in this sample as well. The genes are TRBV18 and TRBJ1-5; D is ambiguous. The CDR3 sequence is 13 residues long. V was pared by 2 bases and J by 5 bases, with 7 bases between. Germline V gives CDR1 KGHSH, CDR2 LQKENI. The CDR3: CASSPGRDQPQHF. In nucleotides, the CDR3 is TGTGCCAGCTCACCAGGCCGGGATCAGCCCCAGCATTTT.

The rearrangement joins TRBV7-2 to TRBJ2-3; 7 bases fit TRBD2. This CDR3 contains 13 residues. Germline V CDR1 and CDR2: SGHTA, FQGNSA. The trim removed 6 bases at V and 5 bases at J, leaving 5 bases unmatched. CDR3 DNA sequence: TGTGCCAGCAGTCCTTCTAGCGGAGATACGCAGTATTTT. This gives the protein CASSPSSGDTQYF.

DNA of the CDR3: TGTGCCAGCAGTTACGGGAGTAGCTGGTACACTGAAGCTTTCTTT. Its protein is CASSYGSSWYTEAFF. This chain uses TRBV6-5 with TRBJ1-1, with D hard to call. CDR3 length: 15 amino acids. Trimming removed 2 bases at V and 3 bases at J, with 13 bases between. CDR1 and CDR2 (germline): MNHEY, SVGAGI.

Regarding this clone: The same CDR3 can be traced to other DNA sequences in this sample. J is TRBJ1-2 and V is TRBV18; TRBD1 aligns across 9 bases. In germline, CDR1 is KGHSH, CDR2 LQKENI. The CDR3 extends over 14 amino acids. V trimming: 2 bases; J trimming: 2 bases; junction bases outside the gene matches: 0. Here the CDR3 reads CASSPGTGNYGYTF. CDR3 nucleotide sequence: TGTGCCAGCTCACCAGGGACAGGGAACTATGGCTACACCTTC.

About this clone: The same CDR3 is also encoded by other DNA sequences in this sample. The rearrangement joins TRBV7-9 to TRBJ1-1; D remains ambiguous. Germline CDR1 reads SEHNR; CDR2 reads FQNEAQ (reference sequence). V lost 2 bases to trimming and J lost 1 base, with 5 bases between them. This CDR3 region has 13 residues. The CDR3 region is CASSLTQNTEAFF. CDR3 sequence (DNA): TGTGCCAGCAGCTTAACACAGAACACTGAAGCTTTCTTT.

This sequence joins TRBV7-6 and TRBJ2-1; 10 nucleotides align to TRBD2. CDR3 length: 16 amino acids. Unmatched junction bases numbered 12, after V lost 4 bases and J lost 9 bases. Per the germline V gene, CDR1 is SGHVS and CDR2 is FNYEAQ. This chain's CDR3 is CASSSQREGLTGEQFF. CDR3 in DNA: TGTGCCAGCAGCTCTCAGCGGGAGGGCTTAACCGGTGAGCAGTTCTTC.